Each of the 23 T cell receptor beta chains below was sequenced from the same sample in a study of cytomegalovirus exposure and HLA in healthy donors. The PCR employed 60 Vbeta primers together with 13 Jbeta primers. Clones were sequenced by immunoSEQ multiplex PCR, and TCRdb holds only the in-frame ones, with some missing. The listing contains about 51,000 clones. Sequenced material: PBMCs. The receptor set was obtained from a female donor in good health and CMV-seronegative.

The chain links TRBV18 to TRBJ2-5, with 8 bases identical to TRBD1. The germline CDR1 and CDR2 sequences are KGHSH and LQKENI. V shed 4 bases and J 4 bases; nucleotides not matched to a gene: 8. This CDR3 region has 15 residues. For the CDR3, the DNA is TGTGCCAGCTCACGACCGGGACAGGCTTTAGAGACCCAGTACTTC. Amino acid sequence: CASSRPGQALETQYF.

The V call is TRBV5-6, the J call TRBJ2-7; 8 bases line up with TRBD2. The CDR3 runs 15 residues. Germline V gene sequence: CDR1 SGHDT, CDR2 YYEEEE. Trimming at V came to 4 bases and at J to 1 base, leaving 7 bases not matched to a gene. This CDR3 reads CASSPLAGNSYEQYF. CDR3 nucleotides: TGTGCCAGCAGCCCGTTAGCGGGAAATTCCTACGAGCAGTACTTC.

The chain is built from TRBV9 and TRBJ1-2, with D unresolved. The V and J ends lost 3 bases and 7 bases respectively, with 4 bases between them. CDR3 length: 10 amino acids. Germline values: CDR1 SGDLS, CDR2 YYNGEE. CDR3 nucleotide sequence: TGTGCCAGCAGCGGGAGTGGCTACACCTTC. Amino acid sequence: CASSGSGYTF. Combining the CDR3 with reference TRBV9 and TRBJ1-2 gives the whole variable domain DSGVTQTPKHLITATGQRVTLRCSPRSGDLSVYWYQQSLDQGLQFLIQYYNGEERAKGNILERFSAQQFPDLHSELNLSSLELGDSALYFCASSGSGYTFGSGTRLTVV.

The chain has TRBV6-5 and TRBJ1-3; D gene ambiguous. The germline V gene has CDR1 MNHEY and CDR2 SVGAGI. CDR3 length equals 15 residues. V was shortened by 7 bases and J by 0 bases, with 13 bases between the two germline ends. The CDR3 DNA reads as TGTGCCAGCACCGTCGGGAGGTCCTCTGGAAACACCATATATTTT. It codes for CASTVGRSSGNTIYF.

The CDR3 bases are TGTGCCAGCAGCTCGGGGACAGAGCAGTTCTTC. It is translated as CASSSGTEQFF. The genes are TRBV7-3 and TRBJ2-1; possible D gene TRBD1, 6 bases. Trimming removed 4 bases at V and 10 bases at J, with 8 bases between. This CDR3 is built from 11 residues. CDR1 SGHTA and CDR2 FQGTGA come from the germline V gene.

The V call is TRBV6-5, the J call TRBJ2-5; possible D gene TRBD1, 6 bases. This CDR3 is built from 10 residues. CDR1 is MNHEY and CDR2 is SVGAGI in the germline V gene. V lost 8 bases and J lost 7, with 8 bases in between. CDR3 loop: CASGGRTQYF. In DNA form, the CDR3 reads TGTGCCAGCGGGGGCCGGACCCAGTACTTC.

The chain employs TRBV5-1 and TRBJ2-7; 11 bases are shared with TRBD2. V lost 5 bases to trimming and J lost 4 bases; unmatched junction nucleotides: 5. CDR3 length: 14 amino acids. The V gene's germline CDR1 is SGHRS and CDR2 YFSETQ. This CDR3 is CASSYTSGRYEQYF. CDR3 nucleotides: TGCGCCAGCAGTTATACTAGCGGGAGATACGAGCAGTACTTC.

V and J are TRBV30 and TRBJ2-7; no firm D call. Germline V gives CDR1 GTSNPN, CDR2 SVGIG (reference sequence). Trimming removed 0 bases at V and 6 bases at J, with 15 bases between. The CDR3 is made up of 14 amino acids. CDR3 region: CAWSVPMSSREQYF. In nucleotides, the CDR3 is TGTGCCTGGAGTGTACCTATGTCGAGTCGCGAGCAGTACTTC.

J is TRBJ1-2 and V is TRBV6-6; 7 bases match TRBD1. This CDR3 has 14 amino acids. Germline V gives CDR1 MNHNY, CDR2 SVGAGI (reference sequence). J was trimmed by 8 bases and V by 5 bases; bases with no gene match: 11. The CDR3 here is CASSKQQGVYGYTF. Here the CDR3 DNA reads TGTGCCAGCAGTAAACAGCAGGGGGTTTACGGCTACACCTTC.

CDR3 DNA sequence: TGTGCCACCAGCAGAGATAACGCGGGAACCTACGAGCAGTACTTC. Its protein product is CATSRDNAGTYEQYF. The J gene is TRBJ2-7, the V gene TRBV15, with a tentative D call TRBD2 (6 bases). Germline V gives CDR1 LNHNV, CDR2 YYDKDF (reference sequence). Trimming removed 0 bases at V and 2 bases at J, with 11 bases between. The CDR3 runs to 15 residues.

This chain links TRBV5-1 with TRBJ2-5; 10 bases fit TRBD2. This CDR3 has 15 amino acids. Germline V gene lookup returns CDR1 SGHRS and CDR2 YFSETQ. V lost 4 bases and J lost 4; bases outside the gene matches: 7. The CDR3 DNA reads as TGCGCCAGCAGCACTCTAGCGGGGGTCCCAGAGACCCAGTACTTC. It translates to CASSTLAGVPETQYF.

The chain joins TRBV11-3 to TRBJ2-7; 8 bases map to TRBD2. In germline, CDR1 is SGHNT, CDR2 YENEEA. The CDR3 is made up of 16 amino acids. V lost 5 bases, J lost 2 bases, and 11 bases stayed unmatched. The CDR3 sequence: CASSSSPGGLAYEQYF. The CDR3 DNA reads TGTGCCAGCAGCAGTAGTCCCGGGGGACTAGCCTACGAGCAGTACTTC.

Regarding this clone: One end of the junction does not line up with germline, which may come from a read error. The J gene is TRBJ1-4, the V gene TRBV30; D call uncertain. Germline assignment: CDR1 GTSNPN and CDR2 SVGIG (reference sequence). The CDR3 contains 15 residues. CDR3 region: CAGSDLLRVREKLFF. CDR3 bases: TGTGCCGGGAGCGATCTCCTCCGGGTGCGGGAAAAACTGTTTTTT.

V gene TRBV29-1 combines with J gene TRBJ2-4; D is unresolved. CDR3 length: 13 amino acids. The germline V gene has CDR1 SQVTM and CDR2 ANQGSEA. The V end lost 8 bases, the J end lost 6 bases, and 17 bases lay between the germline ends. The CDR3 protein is CSTLSPLGNIQYF. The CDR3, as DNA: TGCAGCACTCTGAGCCCCCTAGGAAACATTCAGTACTTC.

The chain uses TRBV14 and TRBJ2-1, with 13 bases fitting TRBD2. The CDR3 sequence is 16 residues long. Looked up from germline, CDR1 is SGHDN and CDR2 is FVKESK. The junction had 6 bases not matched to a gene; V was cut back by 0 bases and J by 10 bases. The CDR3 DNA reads TGTGCCAGCAGCCAAGAAGGGACTAGCGGGATGGGGGAGCAGTTCTTC. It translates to CASSQEGTSGMGEQFF.

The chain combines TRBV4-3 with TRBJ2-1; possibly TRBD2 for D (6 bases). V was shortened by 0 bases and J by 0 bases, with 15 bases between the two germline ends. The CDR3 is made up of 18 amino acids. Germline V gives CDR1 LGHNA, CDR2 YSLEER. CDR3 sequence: CASSQDGLEGSSYNEQFF. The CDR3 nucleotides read TGCGCCAGCAGCCAAGACGGATTGGAGGGGAGCTCCTACAATGAGCAGTTCTTC.

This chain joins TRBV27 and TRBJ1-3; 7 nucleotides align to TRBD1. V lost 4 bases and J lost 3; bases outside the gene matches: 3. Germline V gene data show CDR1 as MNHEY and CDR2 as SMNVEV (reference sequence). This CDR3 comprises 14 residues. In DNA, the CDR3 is TGTGCCAGCAGTTCAGGGGGACTTGGAAACACCATATATTTT. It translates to CASSSGGLGNTIYF.

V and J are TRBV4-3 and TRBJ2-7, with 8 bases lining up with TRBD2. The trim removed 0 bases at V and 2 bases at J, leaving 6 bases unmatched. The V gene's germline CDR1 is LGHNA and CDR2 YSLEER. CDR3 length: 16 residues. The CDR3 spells CASSQEWLAGTYEQYF. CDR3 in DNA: TGCGCCAGCAGCCAAGAGTGGCTAGCGGGTACCTACGAGCAGTACTTC.

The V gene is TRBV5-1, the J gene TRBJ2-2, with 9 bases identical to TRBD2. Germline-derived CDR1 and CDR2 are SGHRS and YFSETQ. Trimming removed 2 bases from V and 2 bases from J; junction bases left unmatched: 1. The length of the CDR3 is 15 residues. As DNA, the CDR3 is TGCGCCAGCAGCTTACTAGCGGGTAACACCGGGGAGCTGTTTTTT. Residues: CASSLLAGNTGELFF. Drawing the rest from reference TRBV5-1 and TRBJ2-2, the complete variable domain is KAGVTQTPRYLIKTRGQQVTLSCSPISGHRSVSWYQQTPGQGLQFLFEYFSETQRNKGNFPGRFSGRQFSNSRSEMNVSTLELGDSALYLCASSLLAGNTGELFFGEGSRLTVL.

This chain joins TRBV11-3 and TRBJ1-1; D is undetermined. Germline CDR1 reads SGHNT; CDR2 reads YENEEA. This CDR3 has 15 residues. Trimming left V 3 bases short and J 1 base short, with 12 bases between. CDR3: CASSFATLTNTEAFF. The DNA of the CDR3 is TGTGCCAGCAGCTTCGCGACACTCACGAACACTGAAGCTTTCTTT.

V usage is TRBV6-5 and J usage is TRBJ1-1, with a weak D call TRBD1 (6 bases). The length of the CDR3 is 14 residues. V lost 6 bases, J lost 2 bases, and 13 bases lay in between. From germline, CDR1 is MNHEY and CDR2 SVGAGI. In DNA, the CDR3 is TGTGCCAGCAGGCTGATCAGGGGAAACACTGAAGCTTTCTTT. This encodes CASRLIRGNTEAFF.

In DNA form, the CDR3 reads TGTGCCAGCAGTGAATCGACAGGGCAGACAGATACGCAGTATTTT. This encodes CASSESTGQTDTQYF. This chain joins TRBV6-1 and TRBJ2-3; 7 nucleotides match TRBD1. CDR3 size: 15 residues. Germline CDR1 is MNHNS and CDR2 is SASEGT. Trimming removed 2 bases from V and 3 bases from J; junction bases left unmatched: 5.

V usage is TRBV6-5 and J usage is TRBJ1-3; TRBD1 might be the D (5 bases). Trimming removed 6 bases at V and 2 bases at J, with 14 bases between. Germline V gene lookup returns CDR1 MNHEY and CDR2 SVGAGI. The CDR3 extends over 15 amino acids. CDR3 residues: CASSPRGVPGNTIYF. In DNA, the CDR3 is TGTGCCAGCAGCCCCCGGGGGGTACCTGGAAACACCATATATTTT.